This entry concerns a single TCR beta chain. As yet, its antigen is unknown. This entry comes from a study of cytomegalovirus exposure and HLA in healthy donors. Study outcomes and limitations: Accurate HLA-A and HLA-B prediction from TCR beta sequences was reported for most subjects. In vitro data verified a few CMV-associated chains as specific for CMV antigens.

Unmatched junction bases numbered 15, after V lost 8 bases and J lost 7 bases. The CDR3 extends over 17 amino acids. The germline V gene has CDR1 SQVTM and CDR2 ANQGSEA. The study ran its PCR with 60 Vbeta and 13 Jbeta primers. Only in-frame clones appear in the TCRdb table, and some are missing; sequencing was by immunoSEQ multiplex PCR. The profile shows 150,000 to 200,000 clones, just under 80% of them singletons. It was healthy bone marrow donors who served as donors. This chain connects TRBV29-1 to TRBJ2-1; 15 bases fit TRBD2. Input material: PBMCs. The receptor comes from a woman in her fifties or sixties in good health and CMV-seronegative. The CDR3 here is CSSHGTSGGTGGNEQFF. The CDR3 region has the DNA TGCAGCTCTCATGGGACTAGCGGGGGGACCGGCGGGAATGAGCAGTTCTTC.